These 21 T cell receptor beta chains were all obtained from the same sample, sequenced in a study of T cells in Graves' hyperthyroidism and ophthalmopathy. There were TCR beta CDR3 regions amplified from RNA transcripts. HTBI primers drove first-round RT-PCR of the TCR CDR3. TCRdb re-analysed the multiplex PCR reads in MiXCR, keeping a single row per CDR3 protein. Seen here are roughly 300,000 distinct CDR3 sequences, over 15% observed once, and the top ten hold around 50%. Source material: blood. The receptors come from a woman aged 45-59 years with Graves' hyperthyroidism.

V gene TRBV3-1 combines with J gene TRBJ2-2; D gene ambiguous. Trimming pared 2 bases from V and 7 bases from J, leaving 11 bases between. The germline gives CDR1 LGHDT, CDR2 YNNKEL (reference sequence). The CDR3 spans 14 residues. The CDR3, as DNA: TGTGCCAGCAGCCAATCCGACGTCGACGGGGAGCTGTTTTTT. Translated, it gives CASSQSDVDGELFF.

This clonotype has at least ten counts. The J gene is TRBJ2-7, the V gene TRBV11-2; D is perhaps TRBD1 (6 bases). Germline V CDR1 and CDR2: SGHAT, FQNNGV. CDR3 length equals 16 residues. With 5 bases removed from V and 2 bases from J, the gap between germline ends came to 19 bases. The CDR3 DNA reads TGTGCCAGCAGCCCAGTTGGGTCCAGGGGACCCTACGAGCAGTACGTC. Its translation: CASSPVGSRGPYEQYV.

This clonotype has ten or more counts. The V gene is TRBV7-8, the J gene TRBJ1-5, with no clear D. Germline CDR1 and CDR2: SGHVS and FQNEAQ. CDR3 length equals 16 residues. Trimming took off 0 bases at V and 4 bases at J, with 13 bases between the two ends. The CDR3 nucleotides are TGTGCCAGCAGCTTAGCGAGGCAGGATCGTAATCAGCCCCAGCATTTT. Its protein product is CASSLARQDRNQPQHF.

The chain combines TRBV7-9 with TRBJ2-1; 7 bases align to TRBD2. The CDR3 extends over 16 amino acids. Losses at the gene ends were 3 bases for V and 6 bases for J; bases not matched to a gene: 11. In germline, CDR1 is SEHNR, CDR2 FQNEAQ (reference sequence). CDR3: CASSFSTGGGSNEQFF. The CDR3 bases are TGTGCCAGCAGCTTTTCTACTGGCGGCGGGAGCAATGAGCAGTTCTTC.

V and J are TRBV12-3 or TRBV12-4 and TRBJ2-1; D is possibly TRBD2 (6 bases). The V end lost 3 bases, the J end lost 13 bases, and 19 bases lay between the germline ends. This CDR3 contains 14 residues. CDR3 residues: CASSLGGDGETQFF. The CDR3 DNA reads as TGTGCCAGCAGTTTGGGCGGGGATGGAGAGACCCAGTTCTTC.

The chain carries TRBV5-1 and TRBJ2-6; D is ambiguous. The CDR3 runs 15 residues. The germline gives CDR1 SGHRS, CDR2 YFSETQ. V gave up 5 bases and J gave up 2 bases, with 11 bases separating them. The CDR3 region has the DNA TGCGCCAGCAGAATCACGGTCGCTGGGGCCAACGTCCTGACTTTC. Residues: CASRITVAGANVLTF.

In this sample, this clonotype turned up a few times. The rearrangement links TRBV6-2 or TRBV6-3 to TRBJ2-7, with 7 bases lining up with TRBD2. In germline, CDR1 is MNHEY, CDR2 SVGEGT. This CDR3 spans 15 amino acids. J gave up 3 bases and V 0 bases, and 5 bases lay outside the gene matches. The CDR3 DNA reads TGTGCCAGCAGTTACTCGAGGGCTAGCGGCTACGAGCAGTACTTC. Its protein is CASSYSRASGYEQYF.

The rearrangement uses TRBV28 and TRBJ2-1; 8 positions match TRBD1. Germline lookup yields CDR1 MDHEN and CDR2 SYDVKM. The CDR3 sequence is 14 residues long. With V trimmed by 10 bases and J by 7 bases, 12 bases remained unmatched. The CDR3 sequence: CATQIRTGRNEQFF. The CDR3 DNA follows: TGTGCCACACAAATCCGGACAGGGCGGAATGAGCAGTTCTTC.

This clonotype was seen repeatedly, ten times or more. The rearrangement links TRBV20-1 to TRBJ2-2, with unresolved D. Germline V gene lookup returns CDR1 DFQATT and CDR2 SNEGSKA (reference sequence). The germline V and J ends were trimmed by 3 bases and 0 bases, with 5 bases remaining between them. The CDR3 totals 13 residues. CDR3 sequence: CSASSPNTGELFF. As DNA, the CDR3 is TGCAGTGCTAGTTCACCGAACACCGGGGAGCTGTTTTTT.

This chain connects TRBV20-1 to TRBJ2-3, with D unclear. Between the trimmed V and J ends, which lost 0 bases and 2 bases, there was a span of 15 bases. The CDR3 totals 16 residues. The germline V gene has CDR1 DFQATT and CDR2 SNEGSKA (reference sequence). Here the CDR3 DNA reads TGCAGTGCTAGAGATCTTATGAGCAGATCCACAGATACGCAGTATTTT. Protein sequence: CSARDLMSRSTDTQYF.

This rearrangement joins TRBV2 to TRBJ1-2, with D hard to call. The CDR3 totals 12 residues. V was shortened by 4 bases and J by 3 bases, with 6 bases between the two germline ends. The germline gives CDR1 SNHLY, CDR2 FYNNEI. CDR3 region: CASSASDYGYTF. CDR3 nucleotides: TGTGCCAGCAGTGCATCCGACTATGGCTACACCTTC.

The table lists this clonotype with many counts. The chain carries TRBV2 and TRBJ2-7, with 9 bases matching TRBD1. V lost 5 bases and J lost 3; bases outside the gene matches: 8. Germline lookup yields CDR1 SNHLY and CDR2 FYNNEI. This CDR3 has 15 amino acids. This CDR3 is CASSPGQGIHYEQYV. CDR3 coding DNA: TGTGCCAGCAGTCCGGGACAGGGCATCCACTACGAGCAGTACGTC.

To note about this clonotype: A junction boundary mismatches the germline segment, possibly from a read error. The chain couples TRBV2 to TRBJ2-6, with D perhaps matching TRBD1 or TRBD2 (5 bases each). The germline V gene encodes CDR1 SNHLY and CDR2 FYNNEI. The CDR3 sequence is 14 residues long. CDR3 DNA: TGTGCCAAACGAAAGGACTCTGGGGCCAACGACCTGACTTTC. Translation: CAKRKDSGANDLTF.

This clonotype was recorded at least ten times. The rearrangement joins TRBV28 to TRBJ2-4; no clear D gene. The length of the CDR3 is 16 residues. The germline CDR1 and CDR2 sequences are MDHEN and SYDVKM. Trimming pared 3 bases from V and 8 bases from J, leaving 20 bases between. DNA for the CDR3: TGTGCCAGCAGTTTTAGTGGACGACCCAACGTCGACATTCAGTACTTC. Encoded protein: CASSFSGRPNVDIQYF.

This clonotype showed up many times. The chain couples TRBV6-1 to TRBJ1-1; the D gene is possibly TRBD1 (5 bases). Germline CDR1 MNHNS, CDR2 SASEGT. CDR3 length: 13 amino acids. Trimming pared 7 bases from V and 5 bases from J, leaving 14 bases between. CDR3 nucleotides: TGTGCCAGCATCTCCGGGGGGGGTACTGAAGCTTTCTTT. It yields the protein CASISGGGTEAFF.

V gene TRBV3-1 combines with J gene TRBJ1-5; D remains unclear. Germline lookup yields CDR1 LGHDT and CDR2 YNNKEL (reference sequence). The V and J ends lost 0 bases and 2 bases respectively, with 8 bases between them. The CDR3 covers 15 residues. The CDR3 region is CASSQDTVGNQPQHF. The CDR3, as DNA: TGTGCCAGCAGCCAAGATACCGTTGGCAATCAGCCCCAGCATTTT.

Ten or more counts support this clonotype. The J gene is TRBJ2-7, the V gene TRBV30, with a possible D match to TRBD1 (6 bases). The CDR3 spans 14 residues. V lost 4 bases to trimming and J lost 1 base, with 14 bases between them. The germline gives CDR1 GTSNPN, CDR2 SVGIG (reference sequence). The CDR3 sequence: CAWKGHLSSYEQYF. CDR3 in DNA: TGTGCCTGGAAGGGACACCTAAGTTCCTACGAGCAGTACTTC.

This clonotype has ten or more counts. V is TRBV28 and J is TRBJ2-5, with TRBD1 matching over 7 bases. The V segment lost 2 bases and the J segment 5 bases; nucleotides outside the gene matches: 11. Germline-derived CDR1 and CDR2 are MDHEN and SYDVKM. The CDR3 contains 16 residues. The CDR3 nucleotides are TGTGCCAGCAGTTTACCCGGACAGGCCTCAGGGGAGACCCAGTACTTC. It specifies CASSLPGQASGETQYF.

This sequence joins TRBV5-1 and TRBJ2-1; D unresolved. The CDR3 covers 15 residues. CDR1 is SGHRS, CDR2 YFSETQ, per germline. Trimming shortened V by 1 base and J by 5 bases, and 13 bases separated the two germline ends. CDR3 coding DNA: TGCGCCAGCAGCTTGCCTCCCACCAACGACAATGAGCAGTTCTTC. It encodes CASSLPPTNDNEQFF.

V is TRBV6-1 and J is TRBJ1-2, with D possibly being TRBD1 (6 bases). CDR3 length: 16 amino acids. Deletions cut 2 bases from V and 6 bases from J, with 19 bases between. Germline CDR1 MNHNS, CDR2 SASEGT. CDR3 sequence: CASSEYRASGGNGYTF. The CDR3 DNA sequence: TGTGCCAGCAGTGAATACAGGGCCTCTGGGGGGAATGGCTACACCTTC.

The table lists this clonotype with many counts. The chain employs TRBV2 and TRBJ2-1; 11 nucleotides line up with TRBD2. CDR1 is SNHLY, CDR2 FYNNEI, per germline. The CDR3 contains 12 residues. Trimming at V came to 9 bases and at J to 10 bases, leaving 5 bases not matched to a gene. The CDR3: CASSGGAGEQFF. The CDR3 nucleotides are TGTGCCAGTAGCGGGGGGGCCGGGGAGCAGTTCTTC.